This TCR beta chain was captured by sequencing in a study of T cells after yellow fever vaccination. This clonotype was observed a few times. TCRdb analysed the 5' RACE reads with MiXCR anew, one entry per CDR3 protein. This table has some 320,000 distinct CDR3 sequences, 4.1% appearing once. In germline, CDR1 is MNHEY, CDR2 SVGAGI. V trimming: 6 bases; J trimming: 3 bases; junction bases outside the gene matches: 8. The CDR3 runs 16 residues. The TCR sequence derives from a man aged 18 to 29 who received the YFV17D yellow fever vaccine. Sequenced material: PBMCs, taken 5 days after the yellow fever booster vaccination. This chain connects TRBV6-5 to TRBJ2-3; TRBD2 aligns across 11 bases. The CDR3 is CASRVPGTSGTDTQYF. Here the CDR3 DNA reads TGTGCCAGCAGGGTGCCCGGGACTAGCGGTACAGATACGCAGTATTTT.